This record concerns one TCR beta chain sequence. The antigen is not known. From the RT-PCR reads, TCRdb called clonotypes with MiXCR, one entry per CDR3 protein. The sample lists around 750,000 distinct CDR3 sequences, about 20% occurring once. The data stem from a study of response to subunit inactivated influenza vaccine. Regarding the study as a whole: New T cells are recruited in small numbers by each seasonal influenza vaccination, according to the authors' suggestion.

CDR1 is SGHTS and CDR2 is YDEGEE in the germline V gene. The CDR3 is 10 amino acids. The ends were cut back, 9 bases at V and 7 bases at J, with 7 bases in the middle. The TCR sequence derives from a man in his fifties who received an inactivated influenza vaccine. This chain connects TRBV5-8 to TRBJ1-4, with no clear D. Material: PBMCs from blood, obtained less than 6 days after vaccination. The DNA of the CDR3 is TGTGCCACCAGGCGTGAAAAACTGTTTTTT. This gives the protein CATRREKLFF.